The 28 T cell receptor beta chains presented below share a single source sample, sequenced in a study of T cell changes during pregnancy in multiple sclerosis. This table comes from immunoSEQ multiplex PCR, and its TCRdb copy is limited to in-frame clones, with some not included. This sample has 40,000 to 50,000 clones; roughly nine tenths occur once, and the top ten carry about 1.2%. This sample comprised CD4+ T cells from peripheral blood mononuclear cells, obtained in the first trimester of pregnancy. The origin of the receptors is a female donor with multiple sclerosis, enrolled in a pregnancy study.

The CDR3 is CASSQDTSGTTDTQYF. The CDR3 DNA is TGTGCCAGCAGCCAAGATACTAGCGGGACGACAGATACGCAGTATTTT. V gene TRBV4-2 combines with J gene TRBJ2-3, with 10 bases identical to TRBD2. V lost 0 bases and J lost 3; bases outside the gene matches: 3. CDR1 LGHNA and CDR2 YNFKEQ come from the germline V gene. The CDR3 has 16 residues.

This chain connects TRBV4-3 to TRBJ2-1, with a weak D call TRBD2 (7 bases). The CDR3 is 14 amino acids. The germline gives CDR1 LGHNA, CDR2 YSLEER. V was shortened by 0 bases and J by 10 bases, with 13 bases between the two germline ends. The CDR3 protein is CASSQDGGAREQFF. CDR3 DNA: TGCGCCAGCAGCCAAGATGGGGGGGCCAGGGAGCAGTTCTTC.

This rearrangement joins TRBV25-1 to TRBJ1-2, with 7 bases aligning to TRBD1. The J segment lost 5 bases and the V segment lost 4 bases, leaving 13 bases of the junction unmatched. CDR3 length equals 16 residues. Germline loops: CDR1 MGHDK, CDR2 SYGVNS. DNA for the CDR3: TGTGCCAGCAGTGCCTCTTTAGGGACAGACTCATATGGCTACACCTTC. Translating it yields CASSASLGTDSYGYTF.

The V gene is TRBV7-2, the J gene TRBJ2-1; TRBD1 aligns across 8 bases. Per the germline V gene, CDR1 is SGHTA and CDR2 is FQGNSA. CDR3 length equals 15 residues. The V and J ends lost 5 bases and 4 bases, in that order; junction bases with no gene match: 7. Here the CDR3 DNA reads TGTGCCAGCAGCCCCCGGGACAGGTCGTACAATGAGCAGTTCTTC. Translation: CASSPRDRSYNEQFF.

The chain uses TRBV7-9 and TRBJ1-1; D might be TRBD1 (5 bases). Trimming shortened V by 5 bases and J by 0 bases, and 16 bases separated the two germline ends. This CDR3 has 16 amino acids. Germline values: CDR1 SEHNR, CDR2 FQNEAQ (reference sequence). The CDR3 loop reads CASSDKGGVLNTEAFF. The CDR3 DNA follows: TGTGCCAGCAGCGATAAAGGAGGGGTCCTGAACACTGAAGCTTTCTTT.

CDR3: CASSYTQGSSQPQHF. DNA for the CDR3: TGTGCCAGCAGTTATACCCAGGGGTCAAGTCAGCCCCAGCATTTT. The rearrangement links TRBV6-5 to TRBJ1-5; weak D call: TRBD1 (6 bases). With 3 bases removed from V and 6 bases from J, the gap between germline ends came to 15 bases. The CDR3 spans 15 residues. CDR1 and CDR2 (germline): MNHEY, SVGAGI.

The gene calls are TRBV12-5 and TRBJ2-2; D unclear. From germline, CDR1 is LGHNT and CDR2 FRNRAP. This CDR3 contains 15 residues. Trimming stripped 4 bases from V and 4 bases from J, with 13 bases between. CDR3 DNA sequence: TGTGCTAGTGGTTCCAACATTGTTGGCACCGGGGAGCTGTTTTTT. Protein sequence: CASGSNIVGTGELFF.

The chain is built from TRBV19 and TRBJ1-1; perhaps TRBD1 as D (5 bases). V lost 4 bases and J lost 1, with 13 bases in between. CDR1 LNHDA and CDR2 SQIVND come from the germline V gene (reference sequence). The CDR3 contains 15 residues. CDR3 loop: CASSTGFPPNTEAFF. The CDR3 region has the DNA TGTGCCAGTAGTACAGGGTTCCCCCCGAACACTGAAGCTTTCTTT.

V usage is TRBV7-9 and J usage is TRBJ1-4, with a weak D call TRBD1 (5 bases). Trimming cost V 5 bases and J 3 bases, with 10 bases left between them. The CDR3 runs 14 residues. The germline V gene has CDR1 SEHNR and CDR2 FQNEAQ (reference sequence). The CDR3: CASSPGRANEKLFF. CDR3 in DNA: TGTGCCAGCAGCCCAGGGAGGGCTAATGAAAAACTGTTTTTT. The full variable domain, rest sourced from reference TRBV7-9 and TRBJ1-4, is DTGVSQNPRHKITKRGQNVTFRCDPISEHNRLYWYRQTLGQGPEFLTYFQNEAQLEKSRLLSDRFSAERPKGSFSTLEIQRTEQGDSAMYLCASSPGRANEKLFFGSGTQLSVL.

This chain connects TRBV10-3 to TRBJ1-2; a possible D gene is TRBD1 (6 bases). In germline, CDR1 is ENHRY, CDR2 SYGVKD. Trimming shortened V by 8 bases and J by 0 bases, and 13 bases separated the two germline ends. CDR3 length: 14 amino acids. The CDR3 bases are TGTGCCATCTGGGGCAGGGGAACTAACTATGGCTACACCTTC. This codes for CAIWGRGTNYGYTF.

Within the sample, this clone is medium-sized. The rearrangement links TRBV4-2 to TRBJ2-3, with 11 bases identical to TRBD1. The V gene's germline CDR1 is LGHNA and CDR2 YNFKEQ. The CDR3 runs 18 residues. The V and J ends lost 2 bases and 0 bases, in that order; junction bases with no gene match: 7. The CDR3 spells CASSQRQGTGGSTDTQYF. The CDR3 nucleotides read TGTGCCAGCAGCCAAAGACAAGGGACAGGGGGGAGCACAGATACGCAGTATTTT.

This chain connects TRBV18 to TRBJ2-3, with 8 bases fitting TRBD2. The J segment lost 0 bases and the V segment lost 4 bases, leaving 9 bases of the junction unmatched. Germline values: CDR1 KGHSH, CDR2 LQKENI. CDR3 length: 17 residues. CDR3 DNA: TGTGCCAGCTCACTGTCGATTATAGCGGGGAGCACAGATACGCAGTATTTT. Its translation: CASSLSIIAGSTDTQYF.

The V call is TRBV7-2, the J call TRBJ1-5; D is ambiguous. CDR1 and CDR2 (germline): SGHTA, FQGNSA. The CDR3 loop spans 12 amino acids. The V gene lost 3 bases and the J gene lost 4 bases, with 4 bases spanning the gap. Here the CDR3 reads CASSFVNQPQHF. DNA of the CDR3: TGTGCCAGCAGCTTCGTAAATCAGCCCCAGCATTTT.

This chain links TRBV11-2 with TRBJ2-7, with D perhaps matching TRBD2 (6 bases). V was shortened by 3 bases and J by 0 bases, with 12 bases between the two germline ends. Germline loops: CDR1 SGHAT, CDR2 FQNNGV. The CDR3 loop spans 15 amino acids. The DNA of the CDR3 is TGTGCCAGCAGCTTGGTGGGAGGCAGCTCCTACGAGCAGTACTTC. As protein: CASSLVGGSSYEQYF.

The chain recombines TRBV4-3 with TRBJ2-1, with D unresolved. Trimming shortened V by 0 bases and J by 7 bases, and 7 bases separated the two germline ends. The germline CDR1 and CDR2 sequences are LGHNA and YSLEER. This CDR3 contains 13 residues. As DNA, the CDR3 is TGCGCCAGCAGCCAAGAAGAGGCTAATGAGCAGTTCTTC. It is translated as CASSQEEANEQFF.

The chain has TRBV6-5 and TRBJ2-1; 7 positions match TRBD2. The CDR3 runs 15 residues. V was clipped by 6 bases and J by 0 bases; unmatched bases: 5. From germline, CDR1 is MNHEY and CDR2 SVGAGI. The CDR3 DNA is TGTGCCAGCAGGTTAGCGGGCAGCTCCTACAATGAGCAGTTCTTC. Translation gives CASRLAGSSYNEQFF.

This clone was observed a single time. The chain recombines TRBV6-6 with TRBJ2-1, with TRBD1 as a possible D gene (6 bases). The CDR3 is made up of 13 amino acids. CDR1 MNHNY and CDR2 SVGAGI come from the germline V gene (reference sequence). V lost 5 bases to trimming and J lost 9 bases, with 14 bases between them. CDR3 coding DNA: TGTGCCAGCAGTGTAACAGGGCTGGGTGAGCAGTTCTTC. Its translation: CASSVTGLGEQFF.

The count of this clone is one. CDR3 DNA: TGTGCCAGCAGCTTAATCACGGGAGCCGTCTACAATGAGCAGTTCTTC. This codes for CASSLITGAVYNEQFF. The chain employs TRBV7-3 and TRBJ2-1, with D possibly TRBD2 on 6 matching bases. The germline V gene encodes CDR1 SGHTA and CDR2 FQGTGA. The CDR3 contains 16 residues. The ends were cut back, 1 base at V and 3 bases at J, with 13 bases in the middle.

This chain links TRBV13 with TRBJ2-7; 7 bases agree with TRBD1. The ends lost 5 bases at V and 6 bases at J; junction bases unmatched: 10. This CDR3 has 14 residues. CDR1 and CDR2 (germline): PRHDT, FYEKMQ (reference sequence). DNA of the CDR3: TGTGCCAGCAGCCCCCGACAGGGAACCGGCGAGCAGTACTTC. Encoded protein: CASSPRQGTGEQYF.

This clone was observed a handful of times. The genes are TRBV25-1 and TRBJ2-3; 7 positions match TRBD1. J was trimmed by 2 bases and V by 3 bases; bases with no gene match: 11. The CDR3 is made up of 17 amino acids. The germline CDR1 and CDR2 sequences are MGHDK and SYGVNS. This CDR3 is CASSEPKGQWITDTQYF. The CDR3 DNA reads TGTGCCAGCAGTGAGCCTAAGGGACAGTGGATCACAGATACGCAGTATTTT.

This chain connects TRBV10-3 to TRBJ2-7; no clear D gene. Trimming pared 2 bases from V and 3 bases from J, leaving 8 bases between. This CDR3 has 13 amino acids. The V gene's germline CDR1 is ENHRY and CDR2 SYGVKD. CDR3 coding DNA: TGTGCCATCAGTGAGGGTATGAGCTACGAGCAGTACTTC. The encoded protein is CAISEGMSYEQYF.

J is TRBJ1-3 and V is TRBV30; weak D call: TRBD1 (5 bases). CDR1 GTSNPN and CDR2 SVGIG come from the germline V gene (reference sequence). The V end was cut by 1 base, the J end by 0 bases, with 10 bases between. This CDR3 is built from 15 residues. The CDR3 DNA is TGTGCCTGGAGTGCAACAGGATTCTCTGGAAACACCATATATTTT. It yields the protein CAWSATGFSGNTIYF.

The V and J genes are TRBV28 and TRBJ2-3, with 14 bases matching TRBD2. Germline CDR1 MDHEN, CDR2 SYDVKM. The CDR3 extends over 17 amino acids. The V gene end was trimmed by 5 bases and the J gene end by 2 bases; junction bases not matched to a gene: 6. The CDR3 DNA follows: TGTGCCAGCAGTCCCGGGACTAGCGGGAGATACACAGATACGCAGTATTTT. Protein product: CASSPGTSGRYTDTQYF. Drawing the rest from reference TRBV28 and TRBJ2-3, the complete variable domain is DVKVTQSSRYLVKRTGEKVFLECVQDMDHENMFWYRQDPGLGLRLIYFSYDVKMKEKGDIPEGYSVSREKKERFSLILESASTNQTSMYLCASSPGTSGRYTDTQYFGPGTRLTVL.

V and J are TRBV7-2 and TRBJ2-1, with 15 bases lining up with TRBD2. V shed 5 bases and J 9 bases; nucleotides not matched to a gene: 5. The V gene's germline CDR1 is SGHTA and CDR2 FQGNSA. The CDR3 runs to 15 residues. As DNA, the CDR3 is TGTGCCAGCAGCCCGGGACTAGCGGGAGGAGGTGAGCAGTTCTTC. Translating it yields CASSPGLAGGGEQFF.

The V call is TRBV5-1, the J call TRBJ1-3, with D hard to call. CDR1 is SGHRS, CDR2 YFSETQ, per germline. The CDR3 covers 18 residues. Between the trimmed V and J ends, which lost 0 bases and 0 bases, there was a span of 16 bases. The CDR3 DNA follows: TGCGCCAGCAGCTTGGAGTTAGGTCCGGCTAGCTCTGGAAACACCATATATTTT. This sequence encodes CASSLELGPASSGNTIYF.

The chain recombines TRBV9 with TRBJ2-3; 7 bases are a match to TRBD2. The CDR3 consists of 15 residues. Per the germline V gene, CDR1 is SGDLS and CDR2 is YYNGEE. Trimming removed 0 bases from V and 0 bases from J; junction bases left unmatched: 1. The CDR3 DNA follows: TGTGCCAGCAGCGTAGACGGGAGGAGCACAGATACGCAGTATTTT. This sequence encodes CASSVDGRSTDTQYF.

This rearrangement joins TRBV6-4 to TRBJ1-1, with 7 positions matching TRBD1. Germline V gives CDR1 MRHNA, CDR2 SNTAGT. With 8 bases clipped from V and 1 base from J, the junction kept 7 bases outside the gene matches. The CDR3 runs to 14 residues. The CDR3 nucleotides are TGTGCCAGCTCTCCGGACAGGCGGAACACTGAAGCTTTCTTT. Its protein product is CASSPDRRNTEAFF.

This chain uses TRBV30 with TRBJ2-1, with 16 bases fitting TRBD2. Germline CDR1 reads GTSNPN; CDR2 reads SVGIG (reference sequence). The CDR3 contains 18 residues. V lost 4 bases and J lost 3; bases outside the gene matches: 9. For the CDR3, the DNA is TGTGCCTGGATGAGGGGACTAGCGGGAGGGAGAGACTACAATGAGCAGTTCTTC. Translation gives CAWMRGLAGGRDYNEQFF. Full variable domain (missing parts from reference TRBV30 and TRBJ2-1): SQTIHQWPATLVQPVGSPLSLECTVEGTSNPNLYWYRQAAGRGLQLLFYSVGIGQISSEVPQNLSASRPQDRQFILSSKKLLLSDSGFYLCAWMRGLAGGRDYNEQFFGPGTRLTVL.